The 18 T cell receptor beta chains given below trace back to one sample, sequenced in a study of cytomegalovirus exposure and HLA in healthy donors. The PCR used 60 Vbeta and 13 Jbeta primers. Only in-frame clones appear in the TCRdb table, and some are missing; sequencing was by immunoSEQ multiplex PCR. This sample yields roughly 230,000 clones, of which 85% to 95% are seen a single time; about 1.7% belongs to the top ten. Sequencing used PBMCs. The receptor set was obtained from a girl aged 2 to 10 in good health and CMV-seronegative.

This clone was found once. Other DNA sequences within the sample encode an identical CDR3. The gene calls are TRBV5-1 and TRBJ2-3; no firm D call. V was cut by 0 bases and J by 4 bases, with 3 bases left in between. This CDR3 region has 12 residues. Looked up from germline, CDR1 is SGHRS and CDR2 is YFSETQ. In nucleotides, the CDR3 is TGCGCCAGCAGCTTGGGCGCAGATACGCAGTATTTT. Translating it yields CASSLGADTQYF.

With respect to this clone: At one end, the junction sequence differs from germline, possibly due to a read error. The chain has TRBV20-1 and TRBJ1-4, with unresolved D. The CDR3 is 9 amino acids. In germline, CDR1 is DFQATT, CDR2 SNEGSKA (reference sequence). The CDR3: CSASPGLIF. The CDR3 DNA reads TGCAGTGCTAGTCCCGGTTTGATTTTT.

J is TRBJ2-2 and V is TRBV7-9; tentative D call: TRBD1 (6 bases). CDR3 length: 15 residues. Per the germline V gene, CDR1 is SEHNR and CDR2 is FQNEAQ (reference sequence). Deletions cut 6 bases from V and 0 bases from J, with 11 bases between. The CDR3 sequence is CASSWDTSNTGELFF. CDR3 bases: TGTGCCAGCAGTTGGGACACATCGAACACCGGGGAGCTGTTTTTT.

The chain recombines TRBV5-6 with TRBJ1-1, with unresolved D. Deletions cut 4 bases from V and 0 bases from J, with 13 bases between. CDR1 and CDR2 (germline): SGHDT, YYEEEE. The CDR3 covers 15 residues. CDR3 nucleotides: TGTGCCAGCAGCCGGAGACGGCCGCTGAACACTGAAGCTTTCTTT. Translating it yields CASSRRRPLNTEAFF.

The chain is built from TRBV30 and TRBJ1-2, with 10 bases lining up with TRBD1. CDR1 and CDR2 (germline): GTSNPN, SVGIG (reference sequence). J gave up 3 bases and V 2 bases, and 3 bases lay outside the gene matches. This CDR3 spans 14 amino acids. The CDR3 DNA reads as TGTGCCTGGAGTACCGGACAGGGGGACTATGGCTACACCTTC. It specifies CAWSTGQGDYGYTF.

This chain links TRBV2 with TRBJ1-1; possibly TRBD1 for D (6 bases). Germline V gives CDR1 SNHLY, CDR2 FYNNEI. V lost 5 bases and J lost 11, with 15 bases in between. This CDR3 region has 12 residues. The DNA for the CDR3 is TGTGCCAGCAGTCCCCAGGGGTCCGGGGCTTTCTTT. This sequence encodes CASSPQGSGAFF.

The chain recombines TRBV5-4 with TRBJ2-3, with 9 bases identical to TRBD1. Germline-derived CDR1 and CDR2 are SGHNT and YYREEE (reference sequence). With V trimmed by 4 bases and J by 10 bases, 13 bases remained unmatched. This CDR3 is built from 15 residues. CDR3 sequence (DNA): TGTGCCAGCAGCGAACAGGGGGCGCTCGTCGGGGCGCAGTATTTT. Amino acids: CASSEQGALVGAQYF.

The sample holds one count of this clone. This chain joins TRBV7-2 and TRBJ1-1; 9 bases agree with TRBD1. In germline, CDR1 is SGHTA, CDR2 FQGNSA. CDR3 size: 13 residues. Trimming cost V 5 bases and J 7 bases; bases outside gene matches: 5. The CDR3 bases are TGTGCCAGCAGCCAGGGACAGGGAGGTGAAGCTTTCTTT. Encoded protein: CASSQGQGGEAFF.

The chain carries TRBV7-9 and TRBJ2-7, with 7 bases lining up with TRBD2. The CDR3 has 17 residues. V gave up 5 bases and J gave up 4 bases; unmatched junction bases: 17. Germline V gene lookup returns CDR1 SEHNR and CDR2 FQNEAQ (reference sequence). The CDR3: CASSPFGGARGGYEQYF. DNA of the CDR3: TGTGCCAGCAGCCCCTTCGGAGGGGCGCGGGGAGGGTACGAGCAGTACTTC.

DNA of the CDR3: TGTGCCAGCATCCTCCCTCTAGCGGGCAGACCGCCCGGGGCGCAGTATTTT. Amino acid sequence: CASILPLAGRPPGAQYF. The rearrangement uses TRBV5-4 and TRBJ2-3; 8 positions match TRBD2. The ends lost 6 bases at V and 10 bases at J; junction bases unmatched: 22. Germline V gene data show CDR1 as SGHNT and CDR2 as YYREEE (reference sequence). The CDR3 runs 17 residues.

This clone was counted between two and nine times. This chain links TRBV14 with TRBJ2-1, with 10 bases lining up with TRBD2. Losses at the gene ends were 4 bases for V and 8 bases for J; bases not matched to a gene: 8. The CDR3 has 15 residues. The germline gives CDR1 SGHDN, CDR2 FVKESK. Written as DNA, the CDR3 is TGTGCCAGCAGCCCACTAGCGGGGTCTGGGCATGAGCAGTTCTTC. Its protein is CASSPLAGSGHEQFF. Combining the CDR3 with reference TRBV14 and TRBJ2-1 gives the whole variable domain EAGVTQFPSHSVIEKGQTVTLRCDPISGHDNLYWYRRVMGKEIKFLLHFVKESKQDESGMPNNRFLAERTGGTYSTLKVQPAELEDSGVYFCASSPLAGSGHEQFFGPGTRLTVL.

The V call is TRBV5-1, the J call TRBJ2-1, with D possibly being TRBD2 (5 bases). Germline CDR1 is SGHRS and CDR2 is YFSETQ. The CDR3 contains 16 residues. Trimming shortened V by 5 bases and J by 8 bases, and 23 bases separated the two germline ends. CDR3 in DNA: TGCGCCAGCAGGCCAATAGGAGGCGGGCACGGGGATGAGCAGTTCTTC. Residues: CASRPIGGGHGDEQFF.

The J gene is TRBJ1-1, the V gene TRBV7-9; TRBD1 aligns across 7 bases. The germline CDR1 and CDR2 sequences are SEHNR and FQNEAQ (reference sequence). The CDR3 length is 12 residues. Losses at the gene ends were 6 bases for V and 7 bases for J; bases not matched to a gene: 5. DNA for the CDR3: TGTGCCAGCAGTCCGGGACAGAGTGAAGCTTTCTTT. Translation gives CASSPGQSEAFF.

The chain has TRBV11-2 and TRBJ2-7; 10 bases line up with TRBD2. CDR1 SGHAT and CDR2 FQNNGV come from the germline V gene. The length of the CDR3 is 15 residues. The trim removed 3 bases at V and 0 bases at J, leaving 2 bases unmatched. CDR3 DNA: TGTGCCAGCAGCTTCGCTAGCGGGAGCTCCTACGAGCAGTACTTC. Translating gives CASSFASGSSYEQYF.

A few counts support this clone. The chain employs TRBV20-1 and TRBJ1-4; D is ambiguous. CDR3 length: 11 amino acids. Germline-derived CDR1 and CDR2 are DFQATT and SNEGSKA (reference sequence). In DNA, the CDR3 is TGCGGCGGGCCGGTGGGTGAAAAACTGTTTTTT. It encodes CGGPVGEKLFF.

The V gene is TRBV6-6, the J gene TRBJ1-5, with D possibly matching TRBD1 (6 bases). The CDR3 is made up of 14 amino acids. V was shortened by 5 bases and J by 3 bases, with 11 bases between the two germline ends. Germline values: CDR1 MNHNY, CDR2 SVGAGI (reference sequence). This CDR3 reads CASSGGQYNQPQHF. CDR3 coding DNA: TGTGCCAGCAGTGGTGGACAGTACAATCAGCCCCAGCATTTT.

CDR3 loop: CASSLKGQGYGELFF. CDR3 nucleotides: TGCGCCAGCAGCTTAAAGGGACAGGGGTACGGGGAGCTGTTTTTT. This chain joins TRBV5-1 and TRBJ2-2; 10 bases are a match to TRBD1. With V trimmed by 2 bases and J by 7 bases, 5 bases remained unmatched. The CDR3 has 15 residues. From germline, CDR1 is SGHRS and CDR2 YFSETQ.

CDR3 loop: CASVSQGMANQPQHF. The CDR3 region has the DNA TGTGCCAGCGTAAGCCAGGGTATGGCCAACCAGCCCCAGCATTTT. The J gene is TRBJ1-5, the V gene TRBV6-5, with a possible D match to TRBD1 (5 bases). Looked up from germline, CDR1 is MNHEY and CDR2 is SVGAGI. The CDR3 length is 15 residues. The V gene lost 8 bases and the J gene lost 7 bases, with 21 bases spanning the gap.